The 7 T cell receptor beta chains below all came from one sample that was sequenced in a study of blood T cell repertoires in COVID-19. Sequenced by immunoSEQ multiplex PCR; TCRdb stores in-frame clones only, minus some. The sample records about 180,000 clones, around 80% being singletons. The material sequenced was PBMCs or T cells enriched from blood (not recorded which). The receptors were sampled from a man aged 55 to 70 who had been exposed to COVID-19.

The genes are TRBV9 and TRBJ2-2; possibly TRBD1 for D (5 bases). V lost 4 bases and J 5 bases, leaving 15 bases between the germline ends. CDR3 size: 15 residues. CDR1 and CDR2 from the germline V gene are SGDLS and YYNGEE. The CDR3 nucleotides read TGTGCCAGCAGCCCGAATGCCAGGGTAACCGGGGAGCTGTTTTTT. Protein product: CASSPNARVTGELFF.

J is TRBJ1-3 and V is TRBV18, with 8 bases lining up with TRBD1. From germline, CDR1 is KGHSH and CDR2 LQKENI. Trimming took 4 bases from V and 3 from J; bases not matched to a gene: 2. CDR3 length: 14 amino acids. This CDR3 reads CASSLDRVGNTIYF. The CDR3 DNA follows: TGTGCCAGCTCACTGGACAGGGTTGGAAACACCATATATTTT.

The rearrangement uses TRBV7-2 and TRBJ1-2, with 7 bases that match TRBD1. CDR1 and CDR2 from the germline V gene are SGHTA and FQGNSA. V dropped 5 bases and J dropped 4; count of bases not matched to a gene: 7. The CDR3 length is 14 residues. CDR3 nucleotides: TGTGCCAGCAGCCTGACAGGGAGTGGCTATGGCTACACCTTC. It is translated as CASSLTGSGYGYTF.

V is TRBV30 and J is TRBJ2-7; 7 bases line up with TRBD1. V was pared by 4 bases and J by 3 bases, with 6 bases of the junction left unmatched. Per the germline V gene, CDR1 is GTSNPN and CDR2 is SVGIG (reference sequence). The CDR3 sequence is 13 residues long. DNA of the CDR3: TGTGCCTGGACTTCGGCAGGGGGCTACGAGCAGTACTTC. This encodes CAWTSAGGYEQYF.

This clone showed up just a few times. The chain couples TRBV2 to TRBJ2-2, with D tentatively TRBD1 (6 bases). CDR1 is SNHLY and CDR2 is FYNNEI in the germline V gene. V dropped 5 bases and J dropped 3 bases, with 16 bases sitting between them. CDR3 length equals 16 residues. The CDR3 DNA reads TGTGCCAGCAGTAAACCTACAGGGAGTCACACCGGGGAGCTGTTTTTT. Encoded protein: CASSKPTGSHTGELFF.

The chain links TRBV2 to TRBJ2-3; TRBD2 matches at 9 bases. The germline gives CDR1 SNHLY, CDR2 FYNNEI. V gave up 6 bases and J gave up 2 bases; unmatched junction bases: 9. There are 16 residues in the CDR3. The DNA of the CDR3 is TGTGCCAGCAGGGTTATAGCGGGAGTAACCACAGATACGCAGTATTTT. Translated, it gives CASRVIAGVTTDTQYF.

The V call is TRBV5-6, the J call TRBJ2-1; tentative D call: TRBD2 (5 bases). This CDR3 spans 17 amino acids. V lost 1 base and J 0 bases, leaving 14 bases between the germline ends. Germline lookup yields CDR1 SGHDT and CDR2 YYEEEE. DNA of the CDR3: TGTGCCAGCAGCTTGTGGGTTAGCGTAAGCTCCTACAATGAGCAGTTCTTC. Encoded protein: CASSLWVSVSSYNEQFF.